This T cell receptor (beta chain) derives from a study of blood T cells in healthy people across ages. Findings and caveats of the study: Donor CMV status, an unknown factor, possibly confounded changes in expanded clonotypes. Comparison with aged donors showed that long-lived donors had more naive CD4+ cells and higher diversity. Researchers judged that diversity estimates from one million T cells fell short of true values.

Russia was home to the donors, healthy Caucasian individuals aged 6 to 90. Germline V lookup: CDR1 LGHDT, CDR2 YNNKEL (reference sequence). V lost 1 base, J lost 10 bases, and 11 bases lay in between. The CDR3 is made up of 13 amino acids. A sample-barcoded 5' primer and a J-beta primer mix were used in a second PCR of roughly 7 to 12 cycles. Via MiXCR, TCRdb re-called the 5' RACE reads, giving one row per CDR3 protein. The data show about 690,000 distinct CDR3 sequences, around 43% seen once. Notes on this clonotype: What it binds is not known.

The chain uses TRBV3-1 and TRBJ2-1; D might be TRBD2 (6 bases). The sequenced sample consisted of blood. This clonotype was sampled from a man older than 75 in good health. CDR3 sequence: CASSQAGEKEQFF. The CDR3 bases are TGTGCCAGCAGCCAAGCGGGAGAAAAGGAGCAGTTCTTC.